This entry concerns a single T cell receptor (beta chain). The table came from immunoSEQ multiplex PCR; TCRdb's copy has only in-frame clones and leaves some out. The data show roughly 67,000 clones, 80% to 95% seen once. This specimen comes from a study of T cells after somatic rescue of genetic block. V shed 6 bases and J 4 bases; nucleotides not matched to a gene: 5. Germline lookup yields CDR1 MNHEY and CDR2 SMNVEV (reference sequence). CDR3 length: 14 amino acids. V and J are TRBV27 and TRBJ1-5; 8 bases line up with TRBD1. Sequenced material: peripheral blood mononuclear cells (PBMCs). This receptor was identified in a man aged 35 to 55. The CDR3 reads CASRTGGGNQPQHF. CDR3 nucleotide sequence: TGTGCCAGCAGAACAGGGGGTGGGAATCAGCCCCAGCATTTT.